This TCR beta chain derives from a study of blood T cell repertoires in COVID-19. Study at large: The origin of the acute and convalescent COVID-19 samples was the United States, Italy and Spain.

The CDR3 covers 15 residues. The ends were cut back, 6 bases at V and 10 bases at J, with 21 bases in the middle. The V gene's germline CDR1 is SGHVS and CDR2 FNYEAQ. Libraries were prepared by immunoSEQ multiplex PCR; TCRdb keeps only in-frame clonotypes and omits some of them. This sample has about 240,000 clones, with about four fifths found just once. The chain couples TRBV7-6 to TRBJ1-4; TRBD1 is a possible D gene (5 bases). This TCR derives from a man under 40 who had recovered from COVID-19. The sample was peripheral blood. CDR3 protein: CASSWASGRAPKLFF. The CDR3 DNA sequence: TGTGCCAGCAGTTGGGCCTCGGGCAGGGCGCCAAAACTGTTTTTT.